The rows below give T cell receptor beta chains drawn from one sample of a study of blood T cell repertoires in COVID-19. Clones were read by immunoSEQ multiplex PCR, and TCRdb kept only the in-frame ones, dropping some. In the table there are approximately 250,000 clones, approximately 80% of which are singletons. The sample consisted of peripheral blood. The receptors here all came from a woman in her fifties or sixties with active or convalescent COVID-19. CDR3s leave out the opening cysteine and the closing phenylalanine or tryptophan.

len,j_gene,v_gene,CDR3aa
15,TRBJ1-2,TRBV5-6,ASSQTGIVNSNYGYT
11,TRBJ1-1,TRBV18,ASSPTGSTEAF
11,TRBJ1-5,TRBV19,ASSSIGGTPQH
12,TRBJ1-2,TRBV6-1,ASSEASGGHGYT
12,TRBJ1-2,TRBV7-9,ASSLVTGGYGYT
12,TRBJ2-2,TRBV6-5,AAILGQSGGELF
12,TRBJ2-6,TRBV27,ASGGGSGANVLT
15,TRBJ1-5,TRBV28,ASSSGQGLEYNQPQH
14,TRBJ1-6,TRBV3-1/TRBV3-2,ASSQGLGGYNSPLH
12,TRBJ1-1,TRBV6-4,ASSGTHMNTEAF
11,TRBJ2-3,TRBV7-2,ASSWGGTDTQY
13,TRBJ1-3,TRBV6-5,ASSLGANSGNTIY
14,TRBJ1-5,TRBV28,ASSSLGGVSNQPQH
14,TRBJ1-2,TRBV19,ASSIKLEGPSYGYT
13,TRBJ1-6,TRBV3-1/TRBV3-2,ASSQGTGANSPLH
14,TRBJ2-3,TRBV5-1,ASSLGTSGGADTQY
11,TRBJ2-5,TRBV10-3,AISDGTEETQY
10,TRBJ2-1,TRBV7-2,ASSLLGGEQF
14,TRBJ2-3,TRBV24-1,ATSDKRAGGKDTQY
13,TRBJ2-1,TRBV5-4,ASSSSSGRYNEQF
13,TRBJ1-6,TRBV5-1,ASSLEQGGDSPLH
15,TRBJ2-1,TRBV4-1,ASSQGGLAGGVDEQF
13,TRBJ2-3,TRBV11-2,ASSSSTGRPDTQY
9,TRBJ1-2,TRBV6-5,ASNRGYGYT
16,TRBJ2-3,TRBV29-1,SVGSGTSGGTGTDTQY
13,TRBJ2-2,TRBV5-4,ASSPPDSYTGELF
13,TRBJ1-1,TRBV27,ASSLGRAGNTEAF
13,TRBJ1-4,TRBV6-5,ASRSRDTLNHRLF
12,TRBJ2-1,TRBV15,ATSRASTTNEQF
11,TRBJ2-5,TRBV5-4,ASSLLQEETQY
14,TRBJ1-1,TRBV5-1,ASSLGRGAGNTEAF
14,TRBJ1-5,TRBV2,ASSEMAGDSNQPQH
14,TRBJ2-3,TRBV3-1/TRBV3-2,ASSQGLAGRGVTQY
13,TRBJ2-1,TRBV5-1,ASSLGQVSYNEQF
11,TRBJ2-5,TRBV5-1,ASSSIQSETQY
14,TRBJ2-3,TRBV6-1,ASSELGGGAPDTQY
12,TRBJ1-5,TRBV19,ASRRTEPNQPQH
14,TRBJ2-1,TRBV7-2,ASSPRLAGVYNEQF
15,TRBJ2-2,TRBV4-2,ASSQDPLAENTGELF
11,TRBJ2-1,TRBV5-1,ASSLERQGRQF